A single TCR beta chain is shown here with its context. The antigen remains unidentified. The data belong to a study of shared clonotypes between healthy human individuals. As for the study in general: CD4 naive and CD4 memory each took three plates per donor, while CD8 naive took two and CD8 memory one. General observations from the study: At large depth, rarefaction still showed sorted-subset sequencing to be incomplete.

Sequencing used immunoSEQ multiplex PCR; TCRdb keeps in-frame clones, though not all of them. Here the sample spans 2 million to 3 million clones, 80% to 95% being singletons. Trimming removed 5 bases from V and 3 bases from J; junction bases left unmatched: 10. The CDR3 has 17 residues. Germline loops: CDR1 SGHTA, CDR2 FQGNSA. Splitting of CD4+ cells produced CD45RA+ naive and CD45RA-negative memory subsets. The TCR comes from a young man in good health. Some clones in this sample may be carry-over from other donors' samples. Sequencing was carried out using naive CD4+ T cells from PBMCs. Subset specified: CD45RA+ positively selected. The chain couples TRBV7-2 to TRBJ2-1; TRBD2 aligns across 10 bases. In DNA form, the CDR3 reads TGTGCCAGCAGCCGCAGACCGGCTAGCGGGAGCTACAATGAGCAGTTCTTC. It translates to CASSRRPASGSYNEQFF.